The 19 T cell receptor beta chains given below trace back to one sample, sequenced in a study of T cells in Graves' hyperthyroidism and ophthalmopathy. It was RNA transcripts that yielded the amplified TCR beta CDR3 regions. The primer set for the first-round RT-PCR of the TCR CDR3 was HTBI. TCRdb analysed the multiplex PCR reads with MiXCR anew, one entry per CDR3 protein. The table shows about 380,000 distinct CDR3 sequences, with 14% occurring only once. Sequenced: blood. The origin of the receptors is a woman in her sixties or seventies with Graves' hyperthyroidism.

This clonotype was seen repeatedly, ten times or more. The V call is TRBV7-3, the J call TRBJ1-1, with D possibly TRBD1 on 5 matching bases. The CDR3 runs to 13 residues. Germline loops: CDR1 SGHTA, CDR2 FQGTGA. Trimming removed 0 bases from V and 3 bases from J, with 5 bases in between. The CDR3 loop reads CASSLTGDTEAFF. The CDR3 DNA reads as TGTGCCAGCAGCTTAACGGGGGACACTGAAGCTTTCTTT. Combining the CDR3 with reference TRBV7-3 and TRBJ1-1 gives the whole variable domain GAGVSQTPSNKVTEKGKYVELRCDPISGHTALYWYRQSLGQGPEFLIYFQGTGAADDSGLPNDRFFAVRPEGSVSTLKIQRTERGDSAVYLCASSLTGDTEAFFGQGTRLTVV.

In this sample, this clonotype turned up many times. V gene TRBV20-1 combines with J gene TRBJ2-1, with D unresolved. The CDR3 extends over 11 amino acids. Germline CDR1 and CDR2: DFQATT and SNEGSKA (reference sequence). Trimming cost V 1 base and J 7 bases, with 5 bases left between them. Here the CDR3 reads CSARAPNEQFF. DNA for the CDR3: TGCAGTGCTAGAGCACCAAATGAGCAGTTCTTC.

This clonotype was detected many times. V is TRBV5-1 and J is TRBJ2-5, with TRBD2 identical over 11 bases. The CDR3 is 17 amino acids. CDR1 is SGHRS and CDR2 is YFSETQ in the germline V gene. The trim removed 0 bases at V and 4 bases at J, leaving 8 bases unmatched. This chain's CDR3 is CASSLGTSGSRRETQYF. CDR3 nucleotide sequence: TGCGCCAGCAGCTTGGGTACTAGCGGGAGTCGAAGAGAGACCCAGTACTTC.

This clonotype was seen at least ten times. The V and J genes are TRBV28 and TRBJ2-1, with 10 bases identical to TRBD2. Per germline, CDR1 MDHEN and CDR2 SYDVKM. Trimming removed 3 bases from V and 5 bases from J; junction bases left unmatched: 7. This CDR3 is 16 amino acids long. The chain's CDR3 is CASSFLGTSVNNEQFF. CDR3 nucleotides: TGTGCCAGCAGTTTCCTCGGGACTAGCGTCAACAATGAGCAGTTCTTC.

A note on this clonotype: A much larger clonotype is one base distant, so this may be a read error. CDR3 in amino acids: CAWSRTSGSSYNGQFF. CDR3 nucleotides: TGTGCCTGGAGTAGAACTAGCGGGAGCTCCTACAATGGGCAGTTCTTC. The V and J genes are TRBV30 and TRBJ2-1, with 11 bases identical to TRBD2. Looked up from germline, CDR1 is GTSNPN and CDR2 is SVGIG (reference sequence). This CDR3 has 16 amino acids.

The sample holds a few counts of this clonotype. The genes are TRBV19 and TRBJ1-1, with a tentative D call TRBD1 (6 bases). The CDR3 runs 14 residues. The V end was cut by 4 bases, the J end by 2 bases, with 11 bases between. Per the germline V gene, CDR1 is LNHDA and CDR2 is SQIVND (reference sequence). CDR3 residues: CASSNRAVNTEAFF. The CDR3 region has the DNA TGTGCCAGTAGTAACAGGGCGGTTAACACTGAAGCTTTCTTT.

This clonotype was seen more than once but under ten times. The chain's CDR3 is CASRQGAGSNTGELFF. In DNA, the CDR3 is TGTGCCTCCCGACAGGGGGCTGGGTCGAACACCGGGGAGCTGTTTTTT. The V call is TRBV30, the J call TRBJ2-2, with 10 bases aligning to TRBD1. The CDR3 has 16 residues. J lost 0 bases, V lost 7 bases, and 8 bases had no gene match. From germline, CDR1 is GTSNPN and CDR2 SVGIG (reference sequence).

The chain carries TRBV13 and TRBJ2-1; TRBD2 matches at 10 bases. V was clipped by 5 bases and J by 10 bases; unmatched bases: 14. Germline CDR1 is PRHDT and CDR2 is FYEKMQ (reference sequence). This CDR3 is 16 amino acids long. CDR3 nucleotides: TGTGCCAGCAGCCCAAGTTTAGCGGGAGGTTCCTACGAGCAGTTCTTC. Its protein is CASSPSLAGGSYEQFF.

This clonotype was counted a single time. A much larger clone lies one base from this, so it may be a read error. The gene calls are TRBV7-9 and TRBJ1-6; the match to TRBD1 covers 7 bases. CDR3 size: 16 residues. The germline gives CDR1 SEHNR, CDR2 FQNEAQ (reference sequence). CDR3 in DNA: TGTGCCAGCAGCTTAAGGAGGTCGACAGGGAATTCACCCCCCCACTTT. As protein: CASSLRRSTGNSPPHF. The full variable domain, its missing parts supplied by reference TRBV7-9 and TRBJ1-6, is DTGVSQNPRHKITKRGQNVTFRCDPISEHNRLYWYRQTLGQGPEFLTYFQNEAQLEKSRLLSDRFSAERPKGSFSTLEIQRTEQGDSAMYLCASSLRRSTGNSPPHFGNGTRLTVT.

The rearrangement uses TRBV5-1 and TRBJ2-1, with D perhaps TRBD1 (7 bases). The CDR3 is made up of 15 amino acids. V was pared by 0 bases and J by 5 bases, with 12 bases between. CDR1 and CDR2 from the germline V gene are SGHRS and YFSETQ. In nucleotides, the CDR3 is TGCGCCAGCAGCTTGGCCGGGGGACAGAACAATGAGCAGTTCTTC. It yields the protein CASSLAGGQNNEQFF. The full variable domain, its missing parts supplied by reference TRBV5-1 and TRBJ2-1, is KAGVTQTPRYLIKTRGQQVTLSCSPISGHRSVSWYQQTPGQGLQFLFEYFSETQRNKGNFPGRFSGRQFSNSRSEMNVSTLELGDSALYLCASSLAGGQNNEQFFGPGTRLTVL.

This clonotype appeared a few times. The rearrangement links TRBV10-3 to TRBJ2-7, with 9 bases fitting TRBD2. With 4 bases clipped from V and 2 bases from J, the junction kept 6 bases outside the gene matches. Looked up from germline, CDR1 is ENHRY and CDR2 is SYGVKD. The CDR3 spans 15 residues. CDR3 DNA: TGTGCCATCAGTGTACTAGCGGGCGAGACCTACGAGCAGTACTTC. It translates to CAISVLAGETYEQYF.

This clonotype showed up just a few times. The V and J genes are TRBV5-1 and TRBJ1-1, with D uncertain. Trimming took off 1 base at V and 1 base at J, with 8 bases between the two ends. The germline V gene has CDR1 SGHRS and CDR2 YFSETQ. The CDR3 is 14 amino acids. CDR3 amino acids: CASSLFSTNTEAFF. The DNA of the CDR3 is TGCGCCAGCAGCTTGTTTTCCACGAACACTGAAGCTTTCTTT.

This clonotype was seen at least ten times. V gene TRBV7-9 combines with J gene TRBJ1-5, with 9 bases identical to TRBD1. Trimming cost V 5 bases and J 0 bases; bases outside gene matches: 5. Germline V gene data show CDR1 as SEHNR and CDR2 as FQNEAQ (reference sequence). This CDR3 region has 16 residues. CDR3: CASSNTGGTSNQPQHF. CDR3 DNA sequence: TGTGCCAGCAGCAACACAGGGGGCACTAGCAATCAGCCCCAGCATTTT.

The table lists this clonotype with many counts. The chain recombines TRBV11-3 with TRBJ2-1; no clear D gene. Trimming removed 8 bases at V and 3 bases at J, with 5 bases between. Germline V CDR1 and CDR2: SGHNT, YENEEA. The CDR3 has 11 amino acids. CDR3 amino acids: CASGSYNEQFF. The CDR3 region has the DNA TGTGCCAGCGGCAGCTACAATGAGCAGTTCTTC.

This clonotype has just a few counts. The chain carries TRBV2 and TRBJ2-1; D remains ambiguous. The CDR3 spans 12 residues. Between the trimmed V and J ends, which lost 5 bases and 4 bases, there was a span of 6 bases. Germline lookup yields CDR1 SNHLY and CDR2 FYNNEI. The CDR3 region is CASSFTYNEQFF. CDR3 DNA: TGTGCCAGCAGTTTCACTTACAATGAGCAGTTCTTC.

The chain joins TRBV27 to TRBJ2-1; D tentatively fits TRBD1 or TRBD2 (5 bases each). CDR3 size: 14 residues. The germline V gene encodes CDR1 MNHEY and CDR2 SMNVEV (reference sequence). V shed 5 bases and J shed 9 bases, with 17 bases lying between them. CDR3 DNA sequence: TGTGCCAGCAGTACCGGGACCCCCGGAACTGAGCAGTTCTTC. Protein: CASSTGTPGTEQFF.

V is TRBV10-3 and J is TRBJ2-2, with D uncertain. With 10 bases removed from V and 0 bases from J, the gap between germline ends came to 9 bases. The germline gives CDR1 ENHRY, CDR2 SYGVKD. The CDR3 loop spans 13 amino acids. The CDR3 coding sequence is TGTGCCACCCGACAATCGAACACCGGGGAGCTGTTTTTT. Amino acids: CATRQSNTGELFF.

There are many counts of this clonotype. V gene TRBV7-2 combines with J gene TRBJ2-2; 10 bases match TRBD2. This CDR3 contains 16 residues. The V gene's germline CDR1 is SGHTA and CDR2 FQGNSA. The J segment lost 4 bases and the V segment lost 7 bases, leaving 9 bases of the junction unmatched. The CDR3 region has the DNA TGTGCCAGCACCTACCTAGCGGGAGTTGGCACCGGGGAGCTGTTTTTT. This translates into CASTYLAGVGTGELFF.

This clonotype came up many times. J is TRBJ2-5 and V is TRBV20-1; TRBD1 might be the D (5 bases). The CDR3 is 13 residues long. The V end lost 6 bases, the J end lost 3 bases, and 14 bases lay between the germline ends. Germline V gene data show CDR1 as DFQATT and CDR2 as SNEGSKA (reference sequence). CDR3 sequence reads: CSAPGRAKETQYF. Written as DNA, the CDR3 is TGCAGTGCCCCAGGGCGAGCAAAAGAGACCCAGTACTTC.